This T cell receptor beta chain comes out of a study of preoperative IRX-2 immunotherapy in early breast cancer. Treatment: preoperative locoregional IRX-2 cytokine immunotherapy. Preoperative locoregional IRX-2 cytokine immunotherapy was tested in the phase Ib source study. V was trimmed by 5 bases and J by 1 base, leaving 12 bases between them. Germline-derived CDR1 and CDR2 are MNHEY and SMNVEV (reference sequence). The CDR3 length is 15 residues. This clone has only one observation. Profiled with immunoSEQ multiplex PCR; TCRdb holds only in-frame clones, not every one. The sample includes approximately 30,000 clones, roughly 96% of them seen just once.

This clonotype was sampled from a human donor with breast cancer. This chain uses TRBV27 with TRBJ2-4, with D possibly TRBD2 on 6 matching bases. The specimen was collected from a patient treated with IRX-2 immunotherapy. CDR3 sequence: CASSRLVEAKNIQYF. DNA for the CDR3: TGTGCCAGCAGTCGACTAGTTGAGGCCAAAAACATTCAGTACTTC.